One and the same sample provided the 18 T cell receptor beta chains below, sequenced in a study of T cells in Graves' hyperthyroidism and ophthalmopathy. Researchers amplified the TCR beta CDR3 regions from RNA transcripts. The TCR CDR3 first-round RT-PCR relied on the HTBI primer set. TCRdb re-analysed the multiplex PCR reads in MiXCR, keeping a single row per CDR3 protein. Among roughly 420,000 distinct CDR3 sequences listed, 15% to 19% were seen once. The source material was blood. Receptors originate from a woman in her late teens or twenties with Graves' hyperthyroidism.

This rearrangement joins TRBV28 to TRBJ1-3; no reliable D call. In germline, CDR1 is MDHEN, CDR2 SYDVKM. V was shortened by 7 bases and J by 4 bases, with 17 bases between the two germline ends. CDR3 length: 15 amino acids. The CDR3 DNA sequence: TGTGCCAGCACCCATGGTGTCCAAGCAGGAAACACCATATATTTT. Its protein product is CASTHGVQAGNTIYF. Full variable domain (rest looked up from reference TRBV28 and TRBJ1-3): DVKVTQSSRYLVKRTGEKVFLECVQDMDHENMFWYRQDPGLGLRLIYFSYDVKMKEKGDIPEGYSVSREKKERFSLILESASTNQTSMYLCASTHGVQAGNTIYFGEGSWLTVV.

This chain links TRBV4-1 with TRBJ2-1; maybe TRBD2 (6 bases). Germline lookup yields CDR1 MGHRA and CDR2 YSYEKL. Trimming left V 0 bases short and J 0 bases short, with 12 bases between. This CDR3 region has 17 residues. The CDR3 reads CASSQDPAGNSYNEQFF. DNA for the CDR3: TGCGCCAGCAGCCAAGATCCCGCGGGAAACTCCTACAATGAGCAGTTCTTC.

J is TRBJ1-4 and V is TRBV7-3; unclear D gene. Germline-derived CDR1 and CDR2 are SGHTA and FQGTGA. With 1 base removed from V and 8 bases from J, the gap between germline ends came to 17 bases. CDR3 size: 16 residues. The CDR3 sequence is CASSLKYSRSQEKLFF. The CDR3 DNA is TGTGCCAGCAGCTTAAAGTATAGCAGGAGTCAGGAAAAACTGTTTTTT.

In its sample, this clonotype was seen many times. The genes are TRBV5-8 and TRBJ2-5, with D maybe TRBD1 (5 bases). Germline lookup yields CDR1 SGHTS and CDR2 YDEGEE. The CDR3 spans 14 residues. With 0 bases removed from V and 4 bases from J, the gap between germline ends came to 10 bases. CDR3 DNA: TGTGCCAGCAGCTTGGCAGGGATGGGAGAGACCCAGTACTTC. Encoded protein: CASSLAGMGETQYF.

The chain combines TRBV6-1 with TRBJ2-5; 10 bases fit TRBD2. The CDR3 spans 15 residues. V was pared by 2 bases and J by 3 bases, with 3 bases of the junction left unmatched. In germline, CDR1 is MNHNS, CDR2 SASEGT. The CDR3 loop is CASSEKRGGKETQYF. The DNA for the CDR3 is TGTGCCAGCAGTGAAAAGCGGGGGGGCAAAGAGACCCAGTACTTC.

This clonotype was seen repeatedly, ten times or more. This rearrangement joins TRBV28 to TRBJ2-1; D is uncertain. Germline V gene lookup returns CDR1 MDHEN and CDR2 SYDVKM. The CDR3 is 12 residues long. V lost 2 bases to trimming and J lost 10 bases, with 9 bases between them. This CDR3 reads CASSLSSWEQFF. The CDR3, as DNA: TGTGCCAGCAGTTTAAGTTCCTGGGAGCAGTTCTTC.

This clonotype has more than one count but fewer than ten. This rearrangement joins TRBV10-2 to TRBJ2-7; 11 nucleotides agree with TRBD2. Losses at the gene ends were 6 bases for V and 7 bases for J; bases not matched to a gene: 20. Germline V gene lookup returns CDR1 WSHSY and CDR2 SAAADI. The CDR3 length is 18 residues. The CDR3 DNA reads as TGCGCCAGCAGACCCACCAGAAGACTAGCGGGGAATTCGGGGGAGCAGTACTTC. Its protein product is CASRPTRRLAGNSGEQYF.

A word on this clonotype: One base away lies a much larger clone, so this may be a sequencing read error. The chain recombines TRBV20-1 with TRBJ2-3, with 7 bases that match TRBD2. The CDR3 sequence is 13 residues long. Trimming at V came to 6 bases and at J to 6 bases, leaving 9 bases not matched to a gene. Germline V gene data show CDR1 as DFQATT and CDR2 as SNEGSKA (reference sequence). In DNA, the CDR3 is TGCAGTGCCGGACCAGCGGGGATGGATACGCAGTATTTT. This gives the protein CSAGPAGMDTQYF.

This clonotype occurred a few times. The CDR3 sequence: CASIRGDTGLPTDTQYF. The CDR3 DNA follows: TGTGCCAGCATCAGAGGGGACACGGGACTCCCGACAGATACGCAGTATTTT. The chain recombines TRBV6-2 or TRBV6-3 with TRBJ2-3, with D perhaps being TRBD1 or TRBD2 (6 bases each). The germline V gene has CDR1 MNHEY and CDR2 SVGEGT. Trimming left V 7 bases short and J 3 bases short, with 23 bases between. The CDR3 loop spans 17 amino acids.

This clonotype showed up many times. The chain is built from TRBV20-1 and TRBJ2-3, with D maybe TRBD1 (6 bases). V was cut by 3 bases and J by 0 bases, with 19 bases left in between. This CDR3 spans 17 amino acids. Germline V gene data show CDR1 as DFQATT and CDR2 as SNEGSKA (reference sequence). The CDR3 bases are TGCAGTGCTAGTCTTAGAGGGGGAACCACTAGCACAGATACGCAGTATTTT. It translates to CSASLRGGTTSTDTQYF.

This chain connects TRBV3-1 to TRBJ1-2; 7 bases line up with TRBD1. Trimming at V came to 3 bases and at J to 8 bases, leaving 12 bases not matched to a gene. The CDR3 consists of 15 residues. Germline-derived CDR1 and CDR2 are LGHDT and YNNKEL (reference sequence). The CDR3 bases are TGTGCCAGCAGCCATAAGGGACAGCAAACGGGCGGCTACACCTTC. Translated, it gives CASSHKGQQTGGYTF.

This clonotype was seen a few times. V usage is TRBV7-9 and J usage is TRBJ2-1; 8 nucleotides agree with TRBD1. Germline CDR1 SEHNR, CDR2 FQNEAQ (reference sequence). J gave up 7 bases and V 1 base, and 9 bases lay outside the gene matches. This CDR3 is built from 16 residues. This CDR3 reads CASSLDRTGMRNEQFF. As DNA, the CDR3 is TGTGCCAGCAGCTTAGATCGGACAGGGATGAGGAATGAGCAGTTCTTC.

This chain joins TRBV13 and TRBJ2-3; D possibly matches TRBD1 or TRBD2 (6 bases each). CDR1 and CDR2 (germline): PRHDT, FYEKMQ (reference sequence). V was cut by 5 bases and J by 1 base, with 16 bases left in between. The CDR3 loop spans 16 amino acids. CDR3 region: CASSILGGAGTDTQYF. Written as DNA, the CDR3 is TGTGCCAGCAGCATCTTGGGGGGCGCGGGCACAGATACGCAGTATTTT.

The chain carries TRBV10-1 and TRBJ2-5; no clear D gene. V shed 2 bases and J shed 6 bases, with 19 bases lying between them. Germline-derived CDR1 and CDR2 are WNHNN and SYGVQD (reference sequence). CDR3 length equals 16 residues. DNA of the CDR3: TGCGCCAGCAGTGAGAGCGCTGCAGGAAAGATGAAGACCCAGTACTTC. Translated: CASSESAAGKMKTQYF.

This clonotype was detected ten times or more. This rearrangement joins TRBV7-6 to TRBJ2-1; TRBD2 matches at 10 bases. J gave up 8 bases and V 1 base, and 8 bases lay outside the gene matches. This CDR3 spans 16 amino acids. Germline-derived CDR1 and CDR2 are SGHVS and FNYEAQ. This CDR3 reads CASSLVSSGRAHEQFF. The CDR3 DNA is TGTGCCAGCAGCTTAGTAAGCAGCGGGAGGGCACATGAGCAGTTCTTC.

This clonotype showed up just once. The genes are TRBV28 and TRBJ1-1; D is unclear. In germline, CDR1 is MDHEN, CDR2 SYDVKM. The CDR3 has 14 residues. The V end lost 3 bases, the J end lost 7 bases, and 15 bases lay between the germline ends. In DNA form, the CDR3 reads TGTGCCAGCAGTTTGTTAATTAAACAGATTGAAGCTTTCTTT. Translation gives CASSLLIKQIEAFF.

This clonotype was seen many times. The V gene is TRBV5-1, the J gene TRBJ2-1, with TRBD2 matching over 7 bases. The ends lost 0 bases at V and 6 bases at J; junction bases unmatched: 9. The CDR3 runs 16 residues. Germline V gene lookup returns CDR1 SGHRS and CDR2 YFSETQ. The CDR3 DNA follows: TGCGCCAGCAGCTTGGATGGGGGGGGTCAACGCAATGAGCAGTTCTTC. The encoded protein is CASSLDGGGQRNEQFF. The entire variable domain, with the rest obtained from reference TRBV5-1 and TRBJ2-1, is as follows: KAGVTQTPRYLIKTRGQQVTLSCSPISGHRSVSWYQQTPGQGLQFLFEYFSETQRNKGNFPGRFSGRQFSNSRSEMNVSTLELGDSALYLCASSLDGGGQRNEQFFGPGTRLTVL.

This clonotype has at least ten counts. The genes are TRBV7-2 and TRBJ1-1, with 7 bases lining up with TRBD1. The V gene end was trimmed by 1 base and the J gene end by 3 bases; junction bases not matched to a gene: 5. CDR3 length equals 15 residues. CDR1 is SGHTA and CDR2 is FQGNSA in the germline V gene. The CDR3 nucleotides read TGTGCCAGCAGCTTAGAGGGGGCGTTGGACACTGAAGCTTTCTTT. It specifies CASSLEGALDTEAFF.